This TCR beta chain was sequenced during a study of cytomegalovirus exposure and HLA in healthy donors. General observations from the study: Clonal expansion was found to be greater in HLA-associated TCR beta chains than in equally common others in a later analysis. In vitro confirmation showed a few CMV-associated chains to be CMV antigen specific.

Germline assignment: CDR1 MNHEY and CDR2 SVGAGI. The CDR3 runs to 15 residues. The V end lost 0 bases, the J end lost 2 bases, and 8 bases lay between the germline ends. In regard to this clone: Its target is unknown.

PCR primers comprised 60 Vbeta and 13 Jbeta primers. Clones were read by immunoSEQ multiplex PCR, and TCRdb kept only the in-frame ones, dropping some. This table holds about 140,000 clones, roughly 68% found once. The sequenced material came from PBMCs. This receptor was identified in a man between 25 and 39 years old in good health and CMV-seropositive. The chain recombines TRBV6-5 with TRBJ1-5; D is ambiguous. CDR3 in DNA: TGTGCCAGCAGTTACTCGTTCCAGGGCAATCAGCCCCAGCATTTT. Translation: CASSYSFQGNQPQHF.